This T cell receptor beta chain was profiled in a study of blood T cell repertoires in COVID-19. Study information: PBMCs, B-cell-depleted T cells, or T cells provided the cDNA or gDNA that made up the material.

Germline CDR1 is MNHEY and CDR2 is SMNVEV (reference sequence). This CDR3 comprises 15 residues. V was cut by 2 bases and J by 5 bases, with 15 bases left in between. Clones were sequenced by immunoSEQ multiplex PCR, and TCRdb holds only the in-frame ones, with some missing. This sample yields about 52,000 clones, of which 82% are seen a single time; around a tenth belongs to the top ten. Patients at the Seattle site were enrolled during active infection and followed longitudinally. The clonotype was recovered from a man of 80 years or more with COVID-19, enrolled during active disease. The rearrangement uses TRBV27 and TRBJ2-5; perhaps TRBD1 as D (6 bases). The sample was peripheral blood. The CDR3 sequence is CASSLQTDRMETQYF. In DNA, the CDR3 is TGTGCCAGCAGTTTACAAACCGACAGGATGGAGACCCAGTACTTC.